The clone carrying this T cell receptor beta chain came up many times. Its specificity is not known. The data belong to a study of CD8 T cells in ankylosing spondylitis. Study-level results: Disease-linked clones reportedly showed significant enrichment in matched ankylosing spondylitis synovial fluid.

Germline-derived CDR1 and CDR2 are SGDLS and YYNGEE. The CDR3 is made up of 14 amino acids. The V segment lost 4 bases and the J segment 7 bases; nucleotides outside the gene matches: 10. Libraries of TCR beta came from quantitative 5'-RACE with molecular barcodes. TCRdb processed the 5' RACE reads anew with MiXCR; each CDR3 protein has one entry. The sample lists about 42,000 distinct CDR3 sequences; roughly 2.6% were seen once. The chain combines TRBV9 with TRBJ1-2; 7 bases are shared with TRBD1. Material: blood, either unsorted or a sorted T cell fraction (not recorded which). This sequence originates from a male donor with ankylosing spondylitis or in good health (not recorded which). The chain's CDR3 is CASSFRTGLTGYTF. In nucleotides, the CDR3 is TGTGCCAGCAGCTTCAGGACAGGCCTAACTGGCTACACCTTC.